This T cell receptor (beta chain) was found in a study of cytomegalovirus exposure and HLA in healthy donors. Study summary: Out of fewer than 400 genotyped donors, about 76% belonged to the Caucasian-associated ancestry cluster.

The PCR ran on 60 Vbeta and 13 Jbeta primers. The repertoire was sequenced with immunoSEQ multiplex PCR; TCRdb's copy has only in-frame clones and lacks some. The repertoire consists of over 100,000 clones, with around four fifths occurring once and the leading ten covering 7.7%. Study observations and caveats: In a later analysis, across HLA loci, associated TCR counts were highest for DRB1, lowest for HLA-C. The study carried out a later analysis of TCR beta sequences. It associated approximately 17,000 of them with specific HLA alleles at a false discovery rate of 0.05. Accounts indicate the classifier identified cytomegalovirus status with strong specificity and sensitivity.

A word on this clone: What it binds is unknown.

The ends lost 5 bases at V and 9 bases at J; junction bases unmatched: 13. The CDR3 consists of 16 residues. Germline lookup yields CDR1 PRHDT and CDR2 FYEKMQ (reference sequence). Sequenced: PBMCs. This receptor was obtained from a woman aged 45-59 years in good health and CMV-seropositive. The rearrangement joins TRBV13 to TRBJ2-1; 10 positions agree with TRBD1. Here the CDR3 reads CASSVPTGGGFVEQFF. CDR3 DNA: TGTGCCAGCAGCGTGCCGACAGGGGGCGGGTTTGTTGAGCAGTTCTTC.